These T cell receptor beta chains were read from a single sample in a study of blood T cell repertoires in COVID-19. The assay was immunoSEQ multiplex PCR, and TCRdb's table has in-frame clones only and misses some. The sample lists roughly 35,000 clones; roughly 90% were seen once. The source material was peripheral blood. Receptors originate from an older man with acute or convalescent COVID-19. CDR3s include the opening cysteine and the closing phenylalanine or tryptophan. The order of the fields is D gene, V gene, J gene, clone size, CDR3 length, CDR3 protein, CDR3 DNA. A D gene is named only where the DNA matches it firmly. Not all rows give a size; the values are once, few, many and, for expanded clones, a class.

D gene: TRBD1
V gene: TRBV2
J gene: TRBJ1-4
clone size: .
CDR3 length: 13
CDR3 protein: CASARTGNEKLFF
CDR3 DNA: TGTGCCAGCGCCCGGACAGGGAATGAAAAACTGTTTTTT

D gene: TRBD1
V gene: TRBV6-5
J gene: TRBJ1-1
clone size: once
CDR3 length: 14
CDR3 protein: CASRKGQTVPRAFF
CDR3 DNA: TGTGCCAGCAGAAAGGGACAGACGGTTCCCCGAGCTTTCTTT

D gene: .
V gene: TRBV2
J gene: TRBJ2-1
clone size: few
CDR3 length: 12
CDR3 protein: CASSDRGNEQFF
CDR3 DNA: TGTGCCAGCAGTGACCGGGGAAATGAGCAGTTCTTC

D gene: .
V gene: TRBV28
J gene: TRBJ1-5
clone size: .
CDR3 length: 14
CDR3 protein: CASSTDRPNQPQHF
CDR3 DNA: TGTGCCAGCAGCACAGACAGACCCAATCAGCCCCAGCATTTT

D gene: .
V gene: TRBV6-1
J gene: TRBJ2-2
clone size: .
CDR3 length: 17
CDR3 protein: CASSEGAGAGNTGELFF
CDR3 DNA: TGTGCCAGCAGTGAGGGGGCAGGGGCGGGCAACACCGGGGAGCTGTTTTTT

D gene: .
V gene: TRBV9
J gene: TRBJ2-3
clone size: .
CDR3 length: 15
CDR3 protein: CASSVAPWGPDTQYF
CDR3 DNA: TGTGCCAGCAGCGTAGCCCCCTGGGGGCCAGATACGCAGTATTTT

D gene: .
V gene: TRBV25-1
J gene: TRBJ2-1
clone size: .
CDR3 length: 15
CDR3 protein: CASSESNFPYNEQFF
CDR3 DNA: TGTGCCAGCAGTGAATCGAACTTCCCCTACAATGAGCAGTTCTTC

D gene: TRBD2
V gene: TRBV7-3
J gene: TRBJ2-5
clone size: medium-sized
CDR3 length: 17
CDR3 protein: CASSSGLAGVWQETQYF
CDR3 DNA: TGTGCCAGCAGCTCGGGACTAGCGGGAGTTTGGCAAGAGACCCAGTACTTC

D gene: .
V gene: TRBV19
J gene: TRBJ2-1
clone size: .
CDR3 length: 15
CDR3 protein: CASKPSPSSYNEQFF
CDR3 DNA: TGTGCCAGTAAACCTAGCCCGAGCTCCTACAATGAGCAGTTCTTC

D gene: TRBD1
V gene: TRBV5-4
J gene: TRBJ2-2
clone size: .
CDR3 length: 15
CDR3 protein: CASSLQGANTGELFF
CDR3 DNA: TGTGCCAGCAGCTTGCAGGGGGCGAACACCGGGGAGCTGTTTTTT

D gene: .
V gene: TRBV19
J gene: TRBJ1-2
clone size: .
CDR3 length: 13
CDR3 protein: CASSTGFDYGYTF
CDR3 DNA: TGTGCCAGTAGCACAGGTTTCGACTATGGCTACACCTTC

D gene: TRBD1
V gene: TRBV25-1
J gene: TRBJ1-6
clone size: .
CDR3 length: 13
CDR3 protein: CASTGQINSPLHF
CDR3 DNA: TGTGCCAGCACGGGACAGATTAATTCACCCCTCCACTTT

D gene: .
V gene: TRBV7-9
J gene: TRBJ2-7
clone size: once
CDR3 length: 14
CDR3 protein: CASSLLLGDYEQYF
CDR3 DNA: TGTGCCAGCAGCTTACTCCTCGGGGACTACGAGCAGTACTTC

D gene: .
V gene: TRBV18
J gene: TRBJ2-5
clone size: .
CDR3 length: 14
CDR3 protein: CASSPVTPPETQYF
CDR3 DNA: TGTGCCAGCTCCCCGGTGACTCCCCCAGAGACCCAGTACTTC

D gene: .
V gene: TRBV5-5
J gene: TRBJ1-4
clone size: .
CDR3 length: 15
CDR3 protein: CASSLSRGSHEKLFF
CDR3 DNA: TGTGCCAGCAGCTTGAGCCGAGGGTCCCATGAAAAACTGTTTTTT

D gene: TRBD2
V gene: TRBV4-1
J gene: TRBJ2-1
clone size: .
CDR3 length: 16
CDR3 protein: CASSQLAGVNYNEQFF
CDR3 DNA: TGCGCCAGCAGCCAACTAGCGGGAGTGAACTACAATGAGCAGTTCTTC

D gene: TRBD2
V gene: TRBV6-5
J gene: TRBJ2-1
clone size: .
CDR3 length: 14
CDR3 protein: CASTGEAGVSEQFF
CDR3 DNA: TGTGCCAGCACAGGTGAAGCGGGAGTCAGTGAGCAGTTCTTC

D gene: .
V gene: TRBV18
J gene: TRBJ1-4
clone size: .
CDR3 length: 13
CDR3 protein: CASSPDRNEKLFF
CDR3 DNA: TGTGCCAGCTCACCTGACAGGAATGAAAAACTGTTTTTT

D gene: .
V gene: TRBV6-2/TRBV6-3
J gene: TRBJ1-5
clone size: .
CDR3 length: 14
CDR3 protein: CASSYFLFEAPQHF
CDR3 DNA: TGTGCCAGCAGTTACTTTTTGTTCGAGGCGCCCCAGCATTTT

D gene: TRBD1
V gene: TRBV18
J gene: TRBJ1-5
clone size: .
CDR3 length: 13
CDR3 protein: CASSPGTDQPQHF
CDR3 DNA: TGTGCCAGCTCACCGGGGACAGATCAGCCCCAGCATTTT

D gene: .
V gene: TRBV6-1
J gene: TRBJ2-7
clone size: .
CDR3 length: 15
CDR3 protein: CASSEAWQGAYEQYF
CDR3 DNA: TGTGCCAGCAGTGAAGCTTGGCAGGGCGCCTACGAGCAGTACTTC

D gene: TRBD1
V gene: TRBV29-1
J gene: TRBJ1-4
clone size: .
CDR3 length: 15
CDR3 protein: CSVFFPQGGDEKLFF
CDR3 DNA: TGCAGCGTGTTTTTCCCACAGGGGGGAGACGAAAAACTGTTTTTT

D gene: .
V gene: TRBV28
J gene: TRBJ2-7
clone size: .
CDR3 length: 14
CDR3 protein: CASSSGRMSYEQYF
CDR3 DNA: TGTGCCAGCAGTTCGGGGAGGATGAGCTACGAGCAGTACTTC

D gene: .
V gene: TRBV7-2
J gene: TRBJ1-1
clone size: once
CDR3 length: 14
CDR3 protein: CASSLEGVNTEAFF
CDR3 DNA: TGTGCCAGCAGCTTAGAGGGAGTGAACACTGAAGCTTTCTTT

D gene: TRBD2
V gene: TRBV18
J gene: TRBJ2-7
clone size: .
CDR3 length: 15
CDR3 protein: CASSPTSREVNEQYF
CDR3 DNA: TGTGCCAGCTCACCAACTAGCCGGGAGGTGAACGAGCAGTACTTC

D gene: .
V gene: TRBV15
J gene: TRBJ2-3
clone size: once
CDR3 length: 15
CDR3 protein: CATSRDRQPTDTQYF
CDR3 DNA: TGTGCCACCAGCAGAGATCGACAGCCCACAGATACGCAGTATTTT

D gene: TRBD1
V gene: TRBV18
J gene: TRBJ1-1
clone size: .
CDR3 length: 12
CDR3 protein: CASSTGGTEAFF
CDR3 DNA: TGTGCCAGCTCAACAGGGGGGACTGAAGCTTTCTTT

D gene: TRBD2
V gene: TRBV6-4
J gene: TRBJ2-3
clone size: .
CDR3 length: 15
CDR3 protein: CASSDGTSGTDTQYF
CDR3 DNA: TGTGCCAGCAGTGACGGGACTAGCGGCACAGATACGCAGTATTTT

D gene: TRBD1
V gene: TRBV6-1
J gene: TRBJ1-1
clone size: .
CDR3 length: 19
CDR3 protein: CASSEAGRFPGQGRREAFF
CDR3 DNA: TGTGCCAGCAGTGAAGCTGGTAGGTTTCCGGGACAGGGGCGCAGGGAAGCTTTCTTT

D gene: .
V gene: TRBV20-1
J gene: TRBJ2-5
clone size: .
CDR3 length: 10
CDR3 protein: CSAGPETQYF
CDR3 DNA: TGCAGTGCTGGCCCGGAGACCCAGTACTTC

D gene: .
V gene: TRBV6-5
J gene: TRBJ2-3
clone size: .
CDR3 length: 14
CDR3 protein: CASSYGSGTDTQYF
CDR3 DNA: TGTGCCAGCAGTTACGGGAGCGGCACAGATACGCAGTATTTT

D gene: .
V gene: TRBV3-1/TRBV3-2
J gene: TRBJ1-2
clone size: .
CDR3 length: 14
CDR3 protein: CASSLGRGGNGYTF
CDR3 DNA: TGTGCCAGCAGCTTGGGTAGGGGTGGAAATGGCTACACCTTC

D gene: TRBD2
V gene: TRBV14
J gene: TRBJ2-1
clone size: .
CDR3 length: 18
CDR3 protein: CASSQSPGLASTYNEQFF
CDR3 DNA: TGTGCCAGCAGCCAATCACCGGGACTAGCATCAACTTACAATGAGCAGTTCTTC

D gene: TRBD1
V gene: TRBV29-1
J gene: TRBJ1-2
clone size: once
CDR3 length: 13
CDR3 protein: CSVVGQGAWGYTF
CDR3 DNA: TGCAGCGTTGTGGGACAGGGGGCTTGGGGCTACACCTTC

D gene: .
V gene: TRBV19
J gene: TRBJ2-2
clone size: .
CDR3 length: 15
CDR3 protein: CASSIGPPATGELFF
CDR3 DNA: TGTGCCAGTAGTATTGGGCCCCCGGCGACCGGGGAGCTGTTTTTT

D gene: .
V gene: TRBV5-4
J gene: TRBJ2-3
clone size: .
CDR3 length: 14
CDR3 protein: CASSTRTGTDTQYF
CDR3 DNA: TGTGCCAGCAGCACCAGGACAGGCACAGATACGCAGTATTTT

D gene: TRBD1
V gene: TRBV18
J gene: TRBJ1-5
clone size: .
CDR3 length: 14
CDR3 protein: CASGTGVRNQPQHF
CDR3 DNA: TGTGCCAGCGGGACAGGGGTTCGGAATCAGCCCCAGCATTTT

D gene: TRBD1
V gene: TRBV5-6
J gene: TRBJ1-2
clone size: once
CDR3 length: 15
CDR3 protein: CASSTGTGPNYGYTF
CDR3 DNA: TGTGCCAGCAGCACTGGGACAGGGCCTAACTATGGCTACACCTTC

D gene: TRBD1
V gene: TRBV5-6
J gene: TRBJ2-7
clone size: few
CDR3 length: 15
CDR3 protein: CASSPDREQGDEQYF
CDR3 DNA: TGTGCCAGCAGCCCGGACAGGGAACAAGGGGACGAGCAGTACTTC

D gene: TRBD2
V gene: TRBV10-2
J gene: TRBJ2-7
clone size: .
CDR3 length: 14
CDR3 protein: CASRGLAGDSEQYF
CDR3 DNA: TGCGCCAGCAGGGGACTAGCGGGAGACTCCGAGCAGTACTTC

D gene: .
V gene: TRBV27
J gene: TRBJ2-5
clone size: once
CDR3 length: 16
CDR3 protein: CASSQTEEIMWETQYF
CDR3 DNA: TGTGCCAGCAGTCAAACCGAGGAAATCATGTGGGAGACCCAGTACTTC

D gene: TRBD1
V gene: TRBV28
J gene: TRBJ1-2
clone size: .
CDR3 length: 14
CDR3 protein: CASRRQGEIYGYTF
CDR3 DNA: TGTGCCAGCAGAAGACAGGGGGAGATCTATGGCTACACCTTC

D gene: .
V gene: TRBV11-3
J gene: TRBJ2-3
clone size: .
CDR3 length: 15
CDR3 protein: CASSLGSLSTDTQYF
CDR3 DNA: TGTGCCAGCAGCTTAGGTAGCTTATCCACAGATACGCAGTATTTT

D gene: .
V gene: TRBV5-4
J gene: TRBJ2-5
clone size: .
CDR3 length: 15
CDR3 protein: CASSLAGSAAETQYF
CDR3 DNA: TGTGCCAGCAGCTTGGCCGGGTCGGCCGCAGAGACCCAGTACTTC

D gene: .
V gene: TRBV19
J gene: TRBJ1-1
clone size: few
CDR3 length: 14
CDR3 protein: CASSTGQTRTEAFF
CDR3 DNA: TGTGCCAGTAGTACTGGACAGACTCGGACTGAAGCTTTCTTT

D gene: .
V gene: TRBV6-5
J gene: TRBJ2-1
clone size: .
CDR3 length: 15
CDR3 protein: CASQGGSENHNEQFF
CDR3 DNA: TGTGCCAGCCAAGGCGGCTCGGAGAATCACAATGAGCAGTTCTTC

D gene: TRBD2
V gene: TRBV2
J gene: TRBJ2-2
clone size: .
CDR3 length: 16
CDR3 protein: CASRLAGRLDTGELFF
CDR3 DNA: TGTGCCAGCAGACTAGCGGGAAGGCTCGACACCGGGGAGCTGTTTTTT

D gene: TRBD1
V gene: TRBV3-1/TRBV3-2
J gene: TRBJ1-1
clone size: .
CDR3 length: 14
CDR3 protein: CASGRQGAWTEAFF
CDR3 DNA: TGTGCCAGCGGGAGACAGGGGGCTTGGACTGAAGCTTTCTTT

D gene: .
V gene: TRBV4-3
J gene: TRBJ2-1
clone size: .
CDR3 length: 15
CDR3 protein: CASRLSASSYNEQFF
CDR3 DNA: TGCGCCAGCAGACTCTCCGCGAGCTCCTACAATGAGCAGTTCTTC

D gene: TRBD1
V gene: TRBV10-3
J gene: TRBJ2-5
clone size: .
CDR3 length: 13
CDR3 protein: CAIGAGGEETQYF
CDR3 DNA: TGTGCCATTGGGGCAGGGGGCGAAGAGACCCAGTACTTC

D gene: .
V gene: TRBV7-9
J gene: TRBJ1-3
clone size: .
CDR3 length: 15
CDR3 protein: CASPREAGLGNTIYF
CDR3 DNA: TGTGCCAGCCCCCGTGAGGCCGGCTTAGGAAACACCATATATTTT

D gene: TRBD2
V gene: TRBV27
J gene: TRBJ2-1
clone size: .
CDR3 length: 16
CDR3 protein: CASSTNPGTSQNEQFF
CDR3 DNA: TGTGCCAGCAGTACCAATCCCGGGACTAGCCAAAATGAGCAGTTCTTC

D gene: .
V gene: TRBV21-1
J gene: TRBJ1-2
clone size: .
CDR3 length: 14
CDR3 protein: CASSIRQSYYGYTF
CDR3 DNA: TGTGCCAGCAGCATCCGACAGAGTTACTATGGCTACACCTTC

D gene: TRBD1
V gene: TRBV4-2
J gene: TRBJ2-5
clone size: .
CDR3 length: 14
CDR3 protein: CASSQDRGQETQYF
CDR3 DNA: TGTGCCAGCAGCCAGGACAGGGGGCAAGAGACCCAGTACTTC

D gene: .
V gene: TRBV23-1
J gene: TRBJ2-7
clone size: .
CDR3 length: 16
CDR3 protein: CASSQSPRPQGYEQYF
CDR3 DNA: TGCGCCAGCAGTCAATCTCCCCGCCCACAGGGCTACGAGCAGTACTTC

D gene: TRBD1
V gene: TRBV28
J gene: TRBJ1-6
clone size: .
CDR3 length: 15
CDR3 protein: CASSPPTGSNSPLHF
CDR3 DNA: TGTGCCAGCAGTCCTCCGACAGGGAGTAATTCACCCCTCCACTTT

D gene: .
V gene: TRBV7-2
J gene: TRBJ1-3
clone size: .
CDR3 length: 17
CDR3 protein: CASSLAPRGLTGNTIYF
CDR3 DNA: TGTGCCAGCAGCTTAGCACCGCGGGGGCTGACTGGAAACACCATATATTTT

D gene: .
V gene: TRBV5-1
J gene: TRBJ1-4
clone size: .
CDR3 length: 14
CDR3 protein: CASSPVAGNEKLFF
CDR3 DNA: TGCGCCAGCAGCCCGGTAGCTGGGAATGAAAAACTGTTTTTT

D gene: TRBD1
V gene: TRBV4-1
J gene: TRBJ1-5
clone size: .
CDR3 length: 16
CDR3 protein: CASAKGTGSGNQPQHF
CDR3 DNA: TGCGCCAGCGCTAAAGGGACAGGGTCTGGCAATCAGCCCCAGCATTTT